One T cell receptor (beta chain) is described in this entry. The antigen is undetermined. The donors were members of the validation cohort, which comprised roughly 120 subjects and was separate from the first cohort of about 700 subjects. This specimen comes from a study of cytomegalovirus exposure and HLA in healthy donors. Study overall: The same platform was used for the 90 to 150 validation repertoires as for the approximately 720 first-cohort repertoires, as reported in a later analysis.

Study results and limitations: According to reports, the classifier identified cytomegalovirus status with high specificity and sensitivity.

Germline CDR1 reads MNHNY; CDR2 reads SVGAGI (reference sequence). V shed 5 bases and J shed 5 bases, with 12 bases lying between them. The CDR3 runs 14 residues. TCRdb keeps only in-frame clones here, not all; method: immunoSEQ multiplex PCR. The sample yields 110,000 or so clones, approximately 88% seen once. This chain links TRBV6-6 with TRBJ2-2, with D possibly being TRBD2 (5 bases). Material: PBMCs. The receptor comes from a man younger than 35 in good health and CMV-seronegative. This CDR3 is CASSQTGMTGELFF. CDR3 DNA: TGTGCCAGCAGTCAAACGGGGATGACCGGGGAGCTGTTTTTT.